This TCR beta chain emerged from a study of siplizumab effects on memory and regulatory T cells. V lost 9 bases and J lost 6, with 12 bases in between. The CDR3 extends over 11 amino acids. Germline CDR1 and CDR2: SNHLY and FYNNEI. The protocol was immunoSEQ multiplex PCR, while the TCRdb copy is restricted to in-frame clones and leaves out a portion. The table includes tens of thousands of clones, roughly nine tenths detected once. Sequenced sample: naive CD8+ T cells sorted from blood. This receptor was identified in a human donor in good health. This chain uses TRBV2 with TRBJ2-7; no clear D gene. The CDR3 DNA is TGTGCCAGTCTAAGGTCATCCGAGCAGTACTTC. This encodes CASLRSSEQYF.